A single sample gave rise to the 18 T cell receptor beta chains below, sequenced in a study of blood T cell repertoires in COVID-19. Clones were sequenced by immunoSEQ multiplex PCR, and TCRdb holds only the in-frame ones, with some missing. The sample lists about 88,000 clones, 85% to 95% occurring once. Source material: peripheral blood. The receptors stem from a man between 60 and 70 years old with acute or convalescent COVID-19.

This chain uses TRBV2 with TRBJ2-1; 9 bases agree with TRBD1. CDR3 length equals 14 residues. V was clipped by 11 bases and J by 8 bases; unmatched bases: 13. Germline loops: CDR1 SNHLY, CDR2 FYNNEI. For the CDR3, the DNA is TGTGCCGACAGGGCGACAGGGGGTTTGGATGAGCAGTTCTTC. The encoded protein is CADRATGGLDEQFF.

This sequence joins TRBV29-1 and TRBJ2-3; 7 bases are shared with TRBD1. Per the germline V gene, CDR1 is SQVTM and CDR2 is ANQGSEA. With 6 bases clipped from V and 0 bases from J, the junction kept 12 bases outside the gene matches. This CDR3 region has 16 residues. The CDR3: CSVHAWDSASTDTQYF. The CDR3 coding sequence is TGCAGCGTACATGCCTGGGACAGTGCTAGCACAGATACGCAGTATTTT.

The chain has TRBV28 and TRBJ1-5; TRBD1 matches 11 bases. The V gene end was trimmed by 5 bases and the J gene end by 7 bases; junction bases not matched to a gene: 1. Germline CDR1 is MDHEN and CDR2 is SYDVKM. The CDR3 spans 13 residues. Written as DNA, the CDR3 is TGTGCCAGCAGTCGGGACAGGGGGCAGCCCCAGCATTTT. Translation gives CASSRDRGQPQHF.

V and J are TRBV6-6 and TRBJ1-6; D gene uncertain. Trimming took 5 bases from V and 8 from J, leaving 7 bases between them. This CDR3 contains 12 residues. The germline V gene encodes CDR1 MNHNY and CDR2 SVGAGI (reference sequence). The CDR3 spells CASSRRDSPLHF. CDR3 bases: TGTGCCAGCAGTCGACGCGATTCACCCCTCCACTTT.

The V call is TRBV4-2, the J call TRBJ2-3, with D perhaps TRBD2 (6 bases). The CDR3 is made up of 16 amino acids. Germline CDR1 is LGHNA and CDR2 is YNFKEQ. The germline V and J ends were trimmed by 1 base and 0 bases, with 11 bases remaining between them. As DNA, the CDR3 is TGTGCCAGCAGCCAAGTTTCCGGGACTAGCACAGATACGCAGTATTTT. It translates to CASSQVSGTSTDTQYF.

This clone was seen once. The chain joins TRBV29-1 to TRBJ2-6; the D gene is possibly TRBD2 (5 bases). Trimming removed 0 bases from V and 2 bases from J, with 14 bases in between. This CDR3 is built from 17 residues. Looked up from germline, CDR1 is SQVTM and CDR2 is ANQGSEA. The CDR3 sequence: CSVEDWERVPGANVLTF. DNA of the CDR3: TGCAGCGTTGAAGACTGGGAGAGGGTCCCTGGGGCCAACGTCCTGACTTTC.

Concerning this clone: The junction and the germline gene differ at one end; a read error may be behind it. The V call is TRBV7-9, the J call TRBJ1-2; D is uncertain. Germline V gives CDR1 SEHNR, CDR2 FQNEAQ (reference sequence). CDR3 size: 12 residues. The DNA of the CDR3 is TGTGCCAGCAGCTTGGGAGACTATGGCAACACCTTC. It yields the protein CASSLGDYGNTF.

The chain is built from TRBV11-3 and TRBJ2-7, with D maybe TRBD2 (6 bases). The germline gives CDR1 SGHNT, CDR2 YENEEA. Between the trimmed V and J ends, which lost 4 bases and 6 bases, there was a span of 25 bases. The CDR3 runs to 17 residues. The CDR3: CASSSISGWQESCEQYF. CDR3 DNA sequence: TGTGCCAGCAGCTCAATCAGCGGGTGGCAGGAGTCTTGCGAGCAGTACTTC.

This rearrangement joins TRBV7-6 to TRBJ2-1; the match to TRBD2 covers 9 bases. Trimming took 2 bases from V and 5 from J; bases not matched to a gene: 7. Per germline, CDR1 SGHVS and CDR2 FNYEAQ. The CDR3 has 16 amino acids. The CDR3 DNA sequence: TGTGCCAGCAGCTTATCTCCTAGCGGGGTAGACAATGAGCAGTTCTTC. This translates into CASSLSPSGVDNEQFF.

The chain couples TRBV19 to TRBJ1-1; TRBD1 might be the D (5 bases). The CDR3 sequence is 14 residues long. Germline V gives CDR1 LNHDA, CDR2 SQIVND (reference sequence). Trimming pared 3 bases from V and 6 bases from J, leaving 14 bases between. Here the CDR3 reads CASSMSQGGAEAFF. The CDR3 DNA sequence: TGTGCCAGTAGTATGTCCCAGGGAGGGGCTGAAGCTTTCTTT. Together with reference TRBV19 and TRBJ1-1, the CDR3 gives the full variable domain: DGGITQSPKYLFRKEGQNVTLSCEQNLNHDAMYWYRQDPGQGLRLIYYSQIVNDFQKGDIAEGYSVSREKKESFPLTVTSAQKNPTAFYLCASSMSQGGAEAFFGQGTRLTVV.

The rearrangement joins TRBV5-8 to TRBJ2-7; TRBD1 aligns across 7 bases. This CDR3 is 15 amino acids long. V lost 0 bases to trimming and J lost 2 bases; unmatched junction nucleotides: 5. Per the germline V gene, CDR1 is SGHTS and CDR2 is YDEGEE. The CDR3 sequence is CASSLGQGEPYEQYF. CDR3 nucleotide sequence: TGTGCCAGCAGCTTGGGACAGGGAGAGCCCTACGAGCAGTACTTC.

The chain has TRBV7-9 and TRBJ2-2; D is unclear. The germline V and J ends were trimmed by 6 bases and 6 bases, with 11 bases remaining between them. The CDR3 sequence is 13 residues long. CDR1 is SEHNR and CDR2 is FQNEAQ in the germline V gene (reference sequence). DNA for the CDR3: TGTGCCAGCAGTTGGGCCCCGCCCGGGGAGCTGTTTTTT. Amino acid sequence: CASSWAPPGELFF.

This chain joins TRBV19 and TRBJ1-1; perhaps TRBD1 as D (6 bases). Germline values: CDR1 LNHDA, CDR2 SQIVND (reference sequence). Trimming left V 6 bases short and J 3 bases short, with 17 bases between. The CDR3 runs to 15 residues. The CDR3, as DNA: TGTGCCAGTAGGCGAGAACCCAGGGGCGACACTGAAGCTTTCTTT. Amino acid sequence: CASRREPRGDTEAFF.

A single count supports this clone. The chain is built from TRBV9 and TRBJ1-3, with a tentative D call TRBD1 (5 bases). CDR3 length equals 16 residues. V was cut by 0 bases and J by 0 bases, with 10 bases left in between. Germline V gene lookup returns CDR1 SGDLS and CDR2 YYNGEE. The CDR3 nucleotides are TGTGCCAGCAGCGTAGCTGGGACTACCTCTGGAAACACCATATATTTT. The encoded protein is CASSVAGTTSGNTIYF.

The chain uses TRBV2 and TRBJ2-4, with D perhaps TRBD1 (6 bases). V lost 5 bases and J lost 6, with 26 bases in between. Looked up from germline, CDR1 is SNHLY and CDR2 is FYNNEI. The CDR3 extends over 18 amino acids. The CDR3 sequence is CASSLGRDTSLAVNIQYF. CDR3 bases: TGTGCCAGCAGTTTGGGCCGGGACACCTCATTGGCGGTAAACATTCAGTACTTC.

This rearrangement joins TRBV6-2 or TRBV6-3 to TRBJ1-2, with D tentatively TRBD1 (6 bases). Trimming shortened V by 2 bases and J by 7 bases, and 14 bases separated the two germline ends. The germline CDR1 and CDR2 sequences are MNHEY and SVGEGT. The CDR3 loop spans 14 amino acids. CDR3 sequence: CASSYGGASSGYTF. CDR3 sequence (DNA): TGTGCCAGCAGTTACGGGGGGGCCTCCAGTGGCTACACCTTC.

V usage is TRBV29-1 and J usage is TRBJ2-3; 9 bases map to TRBD1. Germline CDR1 reads SQVTM; CDR2 reads ANQGSEA. After removal of 7 bases from V and 3 bases from J, the junction contained 8 bases not matched to a gene. This CDR3 comprises 14 residues. CDR3 amino acids: CSALTGGFTDTQYF. The CDR3 nucleotides read TGCAGCGCATTGACAGGGGGATTTACAGATACGCAGTATTTT.

The chain combines TRBV5-3 with TRBJ2-7; D may be TRBD1 (6 bases). TRBV5-3 is an open reading frame, and its role is uncertain. V shed 4 bases and J shed 1 base, with 15 bases lying between them. The CDR3 contains 15 residues. The DNA for the CDR3 is TGTGCCAGAAGCGGCGGACAGAAAGTATCCTACGAGCAGTACTTC. This translates into CARSGGQKVSYEQYF.